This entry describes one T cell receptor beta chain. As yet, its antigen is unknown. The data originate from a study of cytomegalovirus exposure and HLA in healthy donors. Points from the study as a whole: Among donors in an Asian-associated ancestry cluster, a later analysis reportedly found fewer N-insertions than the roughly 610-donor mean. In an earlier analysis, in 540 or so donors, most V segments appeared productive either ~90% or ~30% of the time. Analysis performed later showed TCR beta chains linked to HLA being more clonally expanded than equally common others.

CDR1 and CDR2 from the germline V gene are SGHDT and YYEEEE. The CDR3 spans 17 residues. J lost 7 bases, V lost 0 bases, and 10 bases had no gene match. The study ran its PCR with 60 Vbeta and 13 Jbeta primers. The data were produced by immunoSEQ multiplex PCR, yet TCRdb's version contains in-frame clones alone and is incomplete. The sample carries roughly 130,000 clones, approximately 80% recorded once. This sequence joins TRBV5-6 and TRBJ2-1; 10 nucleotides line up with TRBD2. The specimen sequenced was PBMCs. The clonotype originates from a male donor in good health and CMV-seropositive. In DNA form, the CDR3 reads TGTGCCAGCAGCTTGGTCCAGCGGGGGGGCAATGGGAATGAGCAGTTCTTC. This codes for CASSLVQRGGNGNEQFF.